Following are 21 T cell receptor beta chains from one sample sequenced in a study of memory CD4+ T cells and cytomegalovirus serostatus. TCRdb keeps only in-frame clones here, not all; method: immunoSEQ multiplex PCR. The sample lists about 60,000 clones; approximately 82% were seen once. Single viable CD3+CD4+CD8-CD45RO+ cells were sorted as the memory CD4+ T cells. The sample taken for sequencing was memory CD4+ T cells from blood. The source is an adult in good health and CMV-seronegative. Some clones in this sample may be carry-over from other donors' samples.

This chain links TRBV19 with TRBJ1-2; no clear D. The CDR3 has 12 amino acids. V lost 0 bases to trimming and J lost 8 bases, with 7 bases between them. Germline V gene sequence: CDR1 LNHDA, CDR2 SQIVND (reference sequence). The CDR3 nucleotides are TGTGCCAGTAGTATAGACACTGGGGGCTACACCTTC. Protein product: CASSIDTGGYTF.

This clone was seen only once. The chain has TRBV20-1 and TRBJ1-2; D call uncertain. This CDR3 region has 11 residues. The V end was cut by 7 bases, the J end by 2 bases, with 8 bases between. The germline gives CDR1 DFQATT, CDR2 SNEGSKA (reference sequence). The CDR3 nucleotides read TGCAGTGTCATGGGCAACTATGGCTACACCTTC. Translated, it gives CSVMGNYGYTF.

This clone was counted once. The V call is TRBV28, the J call TRBJ1-2; no clear D gene. V lost 3 bases to trimming and J lost 8 bases, with 10 bases between them. In germline, CDR1 is MDHEN, CDR2 SYDVKM. The CDR3 loop spans 12 amino acids. The CDR3 sequence: CASSLPALGYTF. The CDR3 DNA reads as TGTGCCAGCAGTTTGCCAGCGCTGGGCTACACCTTC.

This clone came up a few times. This rearrangement joins TRBV7-2 to TRBJ1-1, with D uncertain. The germline gives CDR1 SGHTA, CDR2 FQGNSA. Trimming pared 6 bases from V and 1 base from J, leaving 9 bases between. This CDR3 is 13 amino acids long. The CDR3 loop reads CASSSFRNTEAFF. Written as DNA, the CDR3 is TGTGCCAGCAGTTCGTTCAGGAACACTGAAGCTTTCTTT.

The rearrangement joins TRBV5-6 to TRBJ2-3; 13 bases agree with TRBD2. Germline V gives CDR1 SGHDT, CDR2 YYEEEE. V gave up 5 bases and J gave up 4 bases; unmatched junction bases: 7. This CDR3 has 16 amino acids. CDR3 in amino acids: CASSSVTSGRSDTQYF. The CDR3 DNA reads as TGTGCCAGCAGTTCGGTGACTAGCGGGAGGTCAGATACGCAGTATTTT. Based on the CDR3 plus reference TRBV5-6 and TRBJ2-3, the full variable domain is DAGVTQSPTHLIKTRGQQVTLRCSPKSGHDTVSWYQQALGQGPQFIFQYYEEEERQRGNFPDRFSGHQFPNYSSELNVNALLLGDSALYLCASSSVTSGRSDTQYFGPGTRLTVL.

The rearrangement joins TRBV7-8 to TRBJ2-2; D is possibly TRBD1 (6 bases). CDR3 length: 17 amino acids. V lost 3 bases and J 6 bases, leaving 20 bases between the germline ends. Germline CDR1 and CDR2: SGHVS and FQNEAQ. CDR3 sequence reads: CASSFQPPQGGAGELFF. CDR3 bases: TGTGCCAGCAGCTTCCAACCCCCACAGGGTGGCGCCGGGGAGCTGTTTTTT.

The rearrangement uses TRBV4-3 and TRBJ2-6, with D uncertain. Germline lookup yields CDR1 LGHNA and CDR2 YSLEER. The CDR3 extends over 16 amino acids. The germline V and J ends were trimmed by 1 base and 0 bases, with 7 bases remaining between them. The CDR3, as DNA: TGCGCCAGCAGCCAAGTCACGTCCTCTGGGGCCAACGTCCTGACTTTC. It codes for CASSQVTSSGANVLTF.

In DNA, the CDR3 is TGTGCCAGCAGCTTGTACTGGACGGCCGGAAGCACAGATACGCAGTATTTT. Translated, it gives CASSLYWTAGSTDTQYF. This chain uses TRBV5-4 with TRBJ2-3; D call uncertain. The CDR3 totals 17 residues. Germline V gene lookup returns CDR1 SGHNT and CDR2 YYREEE (reference sequence). V gave up 1 base and J gave up 0 bases, with 15 bases separating them. The entire variable domain, with the rest obtained from reference TRBV5-4 and TRBJ2-3, is as follows: ETGVTQSPTHLIKTRGQQVTLRCSSQSGHNTVSWYQQALGQGPQFIFQYYREEENGRGNFPPRFSGLQFPNYSSELNVNALELDDSALYLCASSLYWTAGSTDTQYFGPGTRLTVL.

This chain joins TRBV18 and TRBJ2-2; D gene unclear. V was trimmed by 5 bases and J by 3 bases, leaving 4 bases between them. CDR1 and CDR2 (germline): KGHSH, LQKENI. The CDR3 loop spans 12 amino acids. The CDR3 DNA sequence: TGTGCCAGCTCAGAGTACACCGGGGAGCTGTTTTTT. The encoded protein is CASSEYTGELFF.

V and J are TRBV5-4 and TRBJ1-2, with a possible D match to TRBD1 (6 bases). V lost 5 bases, J lost 3 bases, and 14 bases lay in between. The CDR3 runs to 14 residues. The germline V gene encodes CDR1 SGHNT and CDR2 YYREEE (reference sequence). CDR3 region: CASSRQESYYGYTF. The DNA for the CDR3 is TGTGCCAGCAGTAGACAGGAATCTTACTATGGCTACACCTTC.

This clone was detected once. This chain uses TRBV18 with TRBJ1-3, with D possibly being TRBD1 (5 bases). There are 17 residues in the CDR3. Trimming shortened V by 2 bases and J by 0 bases, and 14 bases separated the two germline ends. Germline V gene sequence: CDR1 KGHSH, CDR2 LQKENI. CDR3 region: CASSPSAGLFSGNTIYF. CDR3 coding DNA: TGTGCCAGCTCACCATCGGCAGGGCTGTTCTCTGGAAACACCATATATTTT.

This chain joins TRBV7-9 and TRBJ2-1; D unresolved. V lost 1 base and J 5 bases, leaving 6 bases between the germline ends. The germline gives CDR1 SEHNR, CDR2 FQNEAQ (reference sequence). This CDR3 comprises 13 residues. The CDR3 is CASSLVGNNEQFF. The DNA for the CDR3 is TGTGCCAGCAGCTTAGTAGGGAACAATGAGCAGTTCTTC.

V and J are TRBV28 and TRBJ1-2, with unresolved D. This CDR3 is 12 amino acids long. Germline CDR1 and CDR2: MDHEN and SYDVKM. Trimming took 4 bases from V and 4 from J, leaving 7 bases between them. The CDR3 region has the DNA TGTGCCAGCAGTTCGACAACCTATGGCTACACCTTC. Amino acid sequence: CASSSTTYGYTF.

This clone was counted only a few times. CDR3 sequence: CASSPGRTGQNTEAFF. CDR3 nucleotide sequence: TGTGCCAGCAGCCCGGGCAGGACAGGGCAGAACACTGAAGCTTTCTTT. This chain joins TRBV7-3 and TRBJ1-1; 8 bases agree with TRBD1. Per germline, CDR1 SGHTA and CDR2 FQGTGA. The CDR3 extends over 16 amino acids. Trimming took 5 bases from V and 1 from J; bases not matched to a gene: 9.

The V call is TRBV10-2, the J call TRBJ1-2, with TRBD1 as a possible D gene (6 bases). V lost 5 bases and J 1 base, leaving 14 bases between the germline ends. CDR1 WSHSY and CDR2 SAAADI come from the germline V gene. The CDR3 totals 15 residues. The CDR3 DNA sequence: TGCGCCAGCAGTCCTTGGACAGATCTTAACTATGGCTACACCTTC. Translating it yields CASSPWTDLNYGYTF.

Only one count was recorded for this clone. The chain combines TRBV29-1 with TRBJ2-5, with TRBD2 matching 10 bases. Germline CDR1 and CDR2: SQVTM and ANQGSEA. V gave up 7 bases and J gave up 5 bases; unmatched junction bases: 16. The CDR3 sequence is 16 residues long. Here the CDR3 reads CSAYPLAGEGMETQYF. In DNA form, the CDR3 reads TGCAGCGCCTACCCTCTAGCGGGGGAGGGGATGGAGACCCAGTACTTC.

The gene calls are TRBV2 and TRBJ2-5, with 8 bases that match TRBD2. This CDR3 has 18 residues. The J segment lost 2 bases and the V segment lost 5 bases, leaving 16 bases of the junction unmatched. Per the germline V gene, CDR1 is SNHLY and CDR2 is FYNNEI. The CDR3 DNA follows: TGTGCCAGCAGTACCGCCGGGACTAGAGTAAAGGGACAAGAGACCCAGTACTTC. Translated: CASSTAGTRVKGQETQYF. The complete variable domain, with remaining parts taken from reference TRBV2 and TRBJ2-5, reads EPEVTQTPSHQVTQMGQEVILRCVPISNHLYFYWYRQILGQKVEFLVSFYNNEISEKSEIFDDQFSVERPDGSNFTLKIRSTKLEDSAMYFCASSTAGTRVKGQETQYFGPGTRLLVL.

The chain employs TRBV6-1 and TRBJ1-2; 8 bases align to TRBD1. In germline, CDR1 is MNHNS, CDR2 SASEGT. The CDR3 is made up of 16 amino acids. The J segment lost 4 bases and the V segment lost 0 bases, leaving 7 bases of the junction unmatched. DNA of the CDR3: TGTGCCAGCAGTGAAGCCCGGGACAGGTCCGGCTATGGCTACACCTTC. This gives the protein CASSEARDRSGYGYTF.

The genes are TRBV5-1 and TRBJ2-2; TRBD2 matches 7 bases. The germline gives CDR1 SGHRS, CDR2 YFSETQ. This CDR3 is built from 18 residues. After removal of 0 bases from V and 4 bases from J, the junction contained 12 bases not matched to a gene. The CDR3 sequence: CASSLAPGLAEPTGELFF. CDR3 nucleotide sequence: TGCGCCAGCAGCTTGGCCCCAGGGCTAGCGGAGCCCACCGGGGAGCTGTTTTTT. The full variable domain, rest sourced from reference TRBV5-1 and TRBJ2-2, is KAGVTQTPRYLIKTRGQQVTLSCSPISGHRSVSWYQQTPGQGLQFLFEYFSETQRNKGNFPGRFSGRQFSNSRSEMNVSTLELGDSALYLCASSLAPGLAEPTGELFFGEGSRLTVL.

J is TRBJ1-3 and V is TRBV4-1; tentatively, D is TRBD1 (5 bases). CDR3 length: 15 residues. Deletions cut 0 bases from V and 1 base from J, with 7 bases between. Looked up from germline, CDR1 is MGHRA and CDR2 is YSYEKL. CDR3: CASSQDWGSGNTIYF. CDR3 nucleotides: TGCGCCAGCAGCCAAGATTGGGGGTCTGGAAACACCATATATTTT.

The chain uses TRBV4-2 and TRBJ2-2; D gene ambiguous. The CDR3 extends over 16 amino acids. V was pared by 1 base and J by 0 bases, with 9 bases between. The germline V gene has CDR1 LGHNA and CDR2 YNFKEQ. The DNA of the CDR3 is TGTGCCAGCAGCCAAGCCCCGGAGACGAACACCGGGGAGCTGTTTTTT. Translating gives CASSQAPETNTGELFF.